This T cell receptor (beta chain) stems from a study of shared clonotypes between healthy human individuals. This clone was counted a single time. The CDR3 sequence is 15 residues long. CDR1 and CDR2 from the germline V gene are MNHEY and SMNVEV (reference sequence). Unmatched junction bases numbered 7, after V lost 5 bases and J lost 2 bases. Measured with immunoSEQ multiplex PCR; TCRdb has only the in-frame clones, and not every one. The data show around 2.3 million clones, approximately 94% seen once. The chain carries TRBV27 and TRBJ2-3, with 7 bases fitting TRBD1. Sequenced sample: naive CD4+ T cells sorted from blood. Subset: CD45RA+ positively selected. This TCR was recovered from a man younger than 35 in good health. CDR3 bases: TGTGCCAGCAGTAGGGGACAGCTGAACACAGATACGCAGTATTTT. This codes for CASSRGQLNTDTQYF.